A single T cell receptor beta chain is shown here with its context. Its antigen is not identified. The library gave individual cDNA molecules unique molecular identifiers. TCRdb processed the RACE reads anew with MiXCR; each CDR3 protein has one entry. This sample yields tens of thousands of distinct CDR3 sequences, of which about 10% are seen a single time; about 4% belongs to the top ten. This specimen comes from a study of human T cells and chemical hapten exposure. Study summary: Researchers reported sensitizing a 2 cm by 2 cm upper inner arm skin site with 2% DPC. Patch testing was performed with 0.01% DPC on the upper back, with reading at 6 days. General study points: Clustering by CDR3 similarity yielded significantly more large clusters from expanded TCRs than controls.

Time point indicated: pre-sensitization, week 0. Treatment given: therapeutic diphenylcyclopropenone sensitization with weekly scalp DPC. Germline V gene sequence: CDR1 SGDLS, CDR2 YYNGEE. The CDR3 totals 16 residues. V lost 0 bases, J lost 4 bases, and 11 bases lay in between. Here the sequenced sample was whole blood, taken in connection with sensitization to the hapten diphenylcyclopropenone (DPC). The receptor's source is a woman aged 40 to 50 with alopecia areata. Some clones in this sample may be carry-over from other donors' samples. This chain connects TRBV9 to TRBJ2-6; D is unresolved. This chain's CDR3 is CASSVDSGRGANVLTF. Here the CDR3 DNA reads TGTGCCAGCAGCGTAGATTCAGGTCGCGGGGCCAACGTCCTGACTTTC.